The 14 T cell receptor beta chains below all came from one sample that was sequenced in a study of blood T cell repertoires in COVID-19. Measured with immunoSEQ multiplex PCR; TCRdb has only the in-frame clones, and not every one. The sample shows about 220,000 clones, roughly 88% of them seen only once. Sequenced: peripheral blood. Receptors were obtained from a man in his fifties with active or convalescent COVID-19.

The rearrangement links TRBV11-2 to TRBJ2-1; possibly TRBD1 for D (6 bases). CDR3 length equals 15 residues. Germline V gene lookup returns CDR1 SGHAT and CDR2 FQNNGV. The V end was cut by 1 base, the J end by 3 bases, with 10 bases between. CDR3 amino acids: CASSLGGLLYNEQFF. In DNA, the CDR3 is TGTGCCAGCAGCTTAGGGGGGCTTCTCTACAATGAGCAGTTCTTC.

The rearrangement joins TRBV4-1 to TRBJ2-5; 7 positions agree with TRBD1. The CDR3 sequence is 16 residues long. Looked up from germline, CDR1 is MGHRA and CDR2 is YSYEKL. J lost 3 bases, V lost 3 bases, and 10 bases had no gene match. CDR3 nucleotides: TGCGCCAGCAGCCACGTTCCGGGACAGAGAGAAGAGACCCAGTACTTC. Translating it yields CASSHVPGQREETQYF.

The J gene is TRBJ1-3, the V gene TRBV5-4; possible D gene TRBD1, 6 bases. The CDR3 extends over 14 amino acids. Germline V gene sequence: CDR1 SGHNT, CDR2 YYREEE (reference sequence). Between the trimmed V and J ends, which lost 2 bases and 2 bases, there was a span of 8 bases. As DNA, the CDR3 is TGTGCCAGCAGCTTACAGGGAACTGGAAACACCATATATTTT. The encoded protein is CASSLQGTGNTIYF.

The genes are TRBV5-4 and TRBJ2-5; 12 bases map to TRBD1. The junction had 8 bases not matched to a gene; V was cut back by 4 bases and J by 1 base. Germline V gene data show CDR1 as SGHNT and CDR2 as YYREEE (reference sequence). The CDR3 is 17 residues long. CDR3 sequence: CASSTGGTGGSQETQYF. The CDR3 region has the DNA TGTGCCAGCAGCACAGGGGGGACAGGGGGCTCCCAAGAGACCCAGTACTTC.

The chain is built from TRBV18 and TRBJ1-5; TRBD1 agrees at 9 bases. The CDR3 has 14 residues. The trim removed 4 bases at V and 6 bases at J, leaving 4 bases unmatched. Per the germline V gene, CDR1 is KGHSH and CDR2 is LQKENI. The CDR3 reads CASSRDRAGQPQHF. Here the CDR3 DNA reads TGTGCCAGCTCACGGGACAGGGCGGGTCAGCCCCAGCATTTT.

V usage is TRBV20-1 and J usage is TRBJ2-5; 8 bases are a match to TRBD2. The junction had 7 bases not matched to a gene; V was cut back by 3 bases and J by 1 base. The germline CDR1 and CDR2 sequences are DFQATT and SNEGSKA (reference sequence). The CDR3 sequence is 15 residues long. CDR3 sequence (DNA): TGCAGTGCTAGTCGGGGCGGGGGGTCCCAAGAGACCCAGTACTTC. This sequence encodes CSASRGGGSQETQYF.

The gene calls are TRBV11-2 and TRBJ2-7; 10 bases align to TRBD1. Germline CDR1 is SGHAT and CDR2 is FQNNGV. This CDR3 is 17 amino acids long. After removal of 2 bases from V and 9 bases from J, the junction contained 16 bases not matched to a gene. The CDR3 DNA follows: TGTGCCAGCAGCTTAAATCCCCCACGGACAGGGGGATCGTGGCAGTACGTC. This translates into CASSLNPPRTGGSWQYV.

The chain couples TRBV13 to TRBJ2-3, with 9 bases fitting TRBD2. The germline CDR1 and CDR2 sequences are PRHDT and FYEKMQ (reference sequence). This CDR3 contains 16 residues. J lost 4 bases, V lost 5 bases, and 10 bases had no gene match. Written as DNA, the CDR3 is TGTGCCAGCAGCCCGTTGGGCGCGGGGGGGCCAGATACGCAGTATTTT. Protein: CASSPLGAGGPDTQYF.

Written as DNA, the CDR3 is TGTGCCAGCAGCTTCTCAGGGGGGAATTCACCCCTCCACTTT. Translation: CASSFSGGNSPLHF. The chain joins TRBV5-8 to TRBJ1-6; 7 bases line up with TRBD1. J gave up 7 bases and V 2 bases, and 3 bases lay outside the gene matches. The germline V gene encodes CDR1 SGHTS and CDR2 YDEGEE. This CDR3 has 14 amino acids.

The chain links TRBV18 to TRBJ1-6; the match to TRBD1 covers 8 bases. The germline V gene has CDR1 KGHSH and CDR2 LQKENI. V shed 0 bases, J shed 10 bases, and the junction held 5 bases outside the gene matches. The CDR3 loop spans 15 amino acids. CDR3 DNA sequence: TGTGCCAGCTCACCACCGTCAGGGGGCGGGTCACCCCTCCACTTT. Translating gives CASSPPSGGGSPLHF.

The rearrangement uses TRBV21-1 and TRBJ1-1; the D call of TRBD1 is as the table states it, not checked on the DNA. TRBV21-1 is recorded as a pseudogene. CDR3 length: 16 residues. CDR3 in DNA: TGTGCCAGCAGCGCCAACAGGAACCTAATGAACACTGAAGCTTTCTTT. As protein: CASSANRNLMNTEAFF.

The chain links TRBV5-4 to TRBJ2-4, with TRBD1 matching over 7 bases. V trimming: 4 bases; J trimming: 5 bases; junction bases outside the gene matches: 3. CDR1 and CDR2 from the germline V gene are SGHNT and YYREEE (reference sequence). This CDR3 comprises 13 residues. DNA for the CDR3: TGTGCCAGCAGCGCCGGACAGGAAAACATTCAGTACTTC. Protein sequence: CASSAGQENIQYF.

The CDR3 sequence: CASSDNTGNTIYF. CDR3 DNA sequence: TGTGCCAGTAGCGACAATACTGGAAACACCATATATTTT. V usage is TRBV19 and J usage is TRBJ1-3; D is unclear. The CDR3 has 13 residues. Germline V gives CDR1 LNHDA, CDR2 SQIVND (reference sequence). The ends were cut back, 6 bases at V and 2 bases at J, with 8 bases in the middle.

The V and J genes are TRBV4-3 and TRBJ2-2; no clear D gene. V lost 3 bases to trimming and J lost 5 bases, with 13 bases between them. Germline lookup yields CDR1 LGHNA and CDR2 YSLEER. This CDR3 has 15 residues. This CDR3 is CASSHSLPLTGELFF. CDR3 sequence (DNA): TGCGCCAGCAGCCATTCACTACCTTTAACCGGGGAGCTGTTTTTT.